The next 29 T cell receptor beta chains were all read from a single sample in a study of OX40 agonist ivuxolimab in advanced cancers. The repertoire was sequenced with immunoSEQ multiplex PCR; TCRdb's copy has only in-frame clones and lacks some. The sample contains some 81,000 clones, 85% of which appear only once. Specimen: CD4+ or CD8+ T cells sorted from blood, collected in a trial of the OX40 agonist ivuxolimab. These receptor sequences come from an adult with an advanced solid tumor such as melanoma, head and neck, liver or kidney cancer.

The gene calls are TRBV9 and TRBJ1-2; D remains ambiguous. Trimming removed 0 bases from V and 2 bases from J, with 14 bases in between. The CDR3 is 16 residues long. CDR1 is SGDLS, CDR2 YYNGEE, per germline. The CDR3 loop is CASSVGIGAQNYGYTF. For the CDR3, the DNA is TGTGCCAGCAGCGTAGGGATAGGCGCCCAGAACTATGGCTACACCTTC.

The chain links TRBV7-2 to TRBJ1-2, with D perhaps TRBD1 (6 bases). Trimming removed 2 bases from V and 4 bases from J, with 11 bases in between. This CDR3 comprises 14 residues. The germline gives CDR1 SGHTA, CDR2 FQGNSA. CDR3 residues: CASSLRTDAYGYTF. The DNA of the CDR3 is TGTGCCAGCAGCTTAAGGACAGACGCCTATGGCTACACCTTC.

The rearrangement joins TRBV19 to TRBJ2-1; the match to TRBD2 covers 8 bases. The CDR3 spans 13 residues. From germline, CDR1 is LNHDA and CDR2 SQIVND (reference sequence). Losses at the gene ends were 4 bases for V and 7 bases for J; bases not matched to a gene: 3. CDR3 amino acids: CASSTLAANEQFF. As DNA, the CDR3 is TGTGCCAGTAGTACACTAGCGGCTAATGAGCAGTTCTTC.

The chain recombines TRBV6-5 with TRBJ1-1; D is undetermined. The CDR3 is 15 residues long. V lost 4 bases and J lost 1, with 13 bases in between. The germline CDR1 and CDR2 sequences are MNHEY and SVGAGI. The CDR3 region has the DNA TGTGCCAGCAGTTCTTTTACCCGGGGGAACACTGAAGCTTTCTTT. Translated, it gives CASSSFTRGNTEAFF.

This sequence joins TRBV6-1 and TRBJ2-5; D is unresolved. Trimming removed 8 bases at V and 4 bases at J, with 5 bases between. The germline V gene encodes CDR1 MNHNS and CDR2 SASEGT. The length of the CDR3 is 10 residues. This CDR3 reads CASDRETQYF. The CDR3 DNA reads TGTGCCAGCGATCGAGAGACCCAGTACTTC.

This clone was counted once. V gene TRBV6-1 combines with J gene TRBJ1-3; weak D call: TRBD1 (6 bases). Germline V gene sequence: CDR1 MNHNS, CDR2 SASEGT. V was cut by 6 bases and J by 0 bases, with 9 bases left in between. There are 14 residues in the CDR3. The CDR3 region is CASSPGDSGNTIYF. The CDR3 DNA is TGTGCCAGCAGCCCAGGGGACTCTGGAAACACCATATATTTT.

The CDR3 DNA reads as TGTGCCAGCAGATCAGCAGGGGGATCCGGCTATGGCTACACCTTC. Protein product: CASRSAGGSGYGYTF. The rearrangement uses TRBV27 and TRBJ1-2; TRBD1 agrees at 7 bases. The CDR3 extends over 15 amino acids. V dropped 6 bases and J dropped 4; count of bases not matched to a gene: 11. Germline CDR1 and CDR2: MNHEY and SMNVEV (reference sequence).

This clone was recorded only once. J is TRBJ2-7 and V is TRBV28; tentative D call: TRBD2 (6 bases). Germline loops: CDR1 MDHEN, CDR2 SYDVKM. The CDR3 runs 12 residues. Between the trimmed V and J ends, which lost 3 bases and 4 bases, there was a span of 7 bases. The CDR3 protein is CASSFGTYEQYF. The DNA for the CDR3 is TGTGCCAGCAGTTTCGGGACTTACGAGCAGTACTTC.

The chain couples TRBV7-8 to TRBJ1-3; 9 positions agree with TRBD1. In germline, CDR1 is SGHVS, CDR2 FQNEAQ. The junction had 8 bases not matched to a gene; V was cut back by 5 bases and J by 3 bases. This CDR3 comprises 16 residues. The CDR3 here is CASSPRQGVSGNTIYF. Here the CDR3 DNA reads TGTGCCAGCAGCCCAAGACAGGGGGTTAGTGGAAACACCATATATTTT. Filled out from reference TRBV7-8 and TRBJ1-3, the complete variable domain reads GAGVSQSPRYKVAKRGQDVALRCDPISGHVSLFWYQQALGQGPEFLTYFQNEAQLDKSGLPSDRFFAERPEGSVSTLKIQRTQQEDSAVYLCASSPRQGVSGNTIYFGEGSWLTVV.

V gene TRBV4-1 combines with J gene TRBJ2-5; 7 positions agree with TRBD1. The CDR3 loop spans 14 amino acids. With V trimmed by 2 bases and J by 3 bases, 3 bases remained unmatched. Germline CDR1 reads MGHRA; CDR2 reads YSYEKL. This chain's CDR3 is CASSQQTGKETQYF. CDR3 bases: TGCGCCAGCAGCCAACAGACAGGGAAAGAGACCCAGTACTTC.

This rearrangement joins TRBV7-2 to TRBJ2-3; D is possibly TRBD2 (5 bases). The CDR3 is made up of 18 amino acids. Looked up from germline, CDR1 is SGHTA and CDR2 is FQGNSA. V lost 1 base to trimming and J lost 4 bases, with 21 bases between them. Here the CDR3 reads CASSLERAGSKSADTQYF. CDR3 coding DNA: TGTGCCAGCAGCTTAGAGAGGGCGGGCAGTAAAAGCGCAGATACGCAGTATTTT.

The chain combines TRBV4-3 with TRBJ1-4; D ambiguous. The CDR3 has 15 residues. Trimming cost V 3 bases and J 7 bases, with 15 bases left between them. The germline gives CDR1 LGHNA, CDR2 YSLEER. CDR3 protein: CASSQEGGVGEKLFF. The CDR3 nucleotides read TGCGCCAGCAGCCAGGAAGGTGGGGTGGGTGAAAAACTGTTTTTT.

The V gene is TRBV13, the J gene TRBJ1-5, with D perhaps matching TRBD1 (5 bases). Germline assignment: CDR1 PRHDT and CDR2 FYEKMQ (reference sequence). The CDR3 has 15 amino acids. V lost 5 bases, J lost 2 bases, and 13 bases lay in between. The CDR3 reads CASSLQGGRNQPQHF. The DNA of the CDR3 is TGTGCCAGCAGCCTTCAGGGAGGGCGCAATCAGCCCCAGCATTTT.

The V call is TRBV9, the J call TRBJ2-3; 11 nucleotides line up with TRBD2. From germline, CDR1 is SGDLS and CDR2 YYNGEE. The CDR3 runs 20 residues. V dropped 0 bases and J dropped 2; count of bases not matched to a gene: 14. The CDR3 region has the DNA TGTGCCAGCAGCGTAGTCCTAGCGGGGGGCCACTTAAGAGTCACAGATACGCAGTATTTT. As protein: CASSVVLAGGHLRVTDTQYF.

The chain is built from TRBV5-1 and TRBJ2-7; D ambiguous. Looked up from germline, CDR1 is SGHRS and CDR2 is YFSETQ. The germline V and J ends were trimmed by 1 base and 7 bases, with 18 bases remaining between them. The length of the CDR3 is 15 residues. The CDR3 DNA is TGCGCCAGCAGCTTGACGCTCTTAACCCTACGAGAGCAGTACTTC. Residues: CASSLTLLTLREQYF.

The V call is TRBV6-5, the J call TRBJ1-5; D remains unclear. Germline CDR1 is MNHEY and CDR2 is SVGAGI. The CDR3 sequence is 15 residues long. V lost 0 bases to trimming and J lost 3 bases, with 9 bases between them. CDR3 nucleotides: TGTGCCAGCAGTTACTCGGCAGTCTTCAATCAGCCCCAGCATTTT. This sequence encodes CASSYSAVFNQPQHF.

This chain uses TRBV13 with TRBJ2-5; D is uncertain. The length of the CDR3 is 14 residues. V was pared by 2 bases and J by 10 bases, with 17 bases between. Germline CDR1 and CDR2: PRHDT and FYEKMQ (reference sequence). CDR3 DNA: TGTGCCAGCAGCTTATCTAGTCTGAGGCTTGGCCAGTACTTC. Its protein is CASSLSSLRLGQYF.

The gene calls are TRBV11-2 and TRBJ1-2; TRBD1 matches at 7 bases. With 0 bases clipped from V and 6 bases from J, the junction kept 4 bases outside the gene matches. Germline CDR1 and CDR2: SGHAT and FQNNGV. The CDR3 runs 14 residues. In DNA, the CDR3 is TGTGCCAGCAGCTTAGACTGGGGACAGCATGGCTACACCTTC. Translating it yields CASSLDWGQHGYTF.

The chain carries TRBV6-5 and TRBJ1-2; 7 bases are a match to TRBD1. This CDR3 has 14 residues. Germline V gene sequence: CDR1 MNHEY, CDR2 SVGAGI. The ends lost 5 bases at V and 7 bases at J; junction bases unmatched: 10. CDR3 in DNA: TGTGCCAGCAGTCAAAGACCAGACAGGGCTGGCTACACCTTC. Encoded protein: CASSQRPDRAGYTF.

This clone was observed many times. The chain has TRBV29-1 and TRBJ1-2; possibly TRBD1 for D (5 bases). CDR3 length equals 11 residues. Germline V gene sequence: CDR1 SQVTM, CDR2 ANQGSEA. Between the trimmed V and J ends, which lost 5 bases and 4 bases, there was a span of 8 bases. CDR3 bases: TGCAGCGTTACGACAGTCTATGGCTACACCTTC. This codes for CSVTTVYGYTF.

The chain employs TRBV10-3 and TRBJ2-1; 9 nucleotides line up with TRBD2. The germline V gene has CDR1 ENHRY and CDR2 SYGVKD. V dropped 8 bases and J dropped 7; count of bases not matched to a gene: 3. This CDR3 is 12 amino acids long. The CDR3 loop is CAIGGGANEQFF. In DNA form, the CDR3 reads TGTGCCATCGGCGGGGGGGCGAATGAGCAGTTCTTC.

For this clone: Within the sample, other DNA sequences also encode this same CDR3. This rearrangement joins TRBV5-6 to TRBJ2-5, with 7 bases that match TRBD2. The CDR3 is 13 residues long. Germline lookup yields CDR1 SGHDT and CDR2 YYEEEE. With V trimmed by 5 bases and J by 4 bases, 5 bases remained unmatched. The CDR3 is CASRRTGGETQYF. The CDR3 DNA reads TGTGCCAGCAGGCGAACGGGGGGAGAGACCCAGTACTTC.

The rearrangement uses TRBV12-5 and TRBJ1-5; the D is unclear. The length of the CDR3 is 15 residues. CDR1 is LGHNT, CDR2 FRNRAP, per germline. V lost 6 bases, J lost 5 bases, and 17 bases lay in between. The CDR3 DNA is TGTGCTAGTGGCCCGGACGGGATCGCGCATCAGCCCCAGCATTTT. Translating gives CASGPDGIAHQPQHF.

The rearrangement uses TRBV30 and TRBJ1-2, with D tentatively TRBD1 (5 bases). V lost 1 base, J lost 4 bases, and 13 bases lay in between. Looked up from germline, CDR1 is GTSNPN and CDR2 is SVGIG (reference sequence). The length of the CDR3 is 14 residues. The CDR3 reads CAWSEDSVSYGYTF. CDR3 bases: TGTGCCTGGAGTGAAGACAGCGTCTCCTATGGCTACACCTTC.

In regard to this clone: Other DNA sequences in this specimen translate into the identical CDR3. The chain employs TRBV7-2 and TRBJ2-1; 7 bases are shared with TRBD1. Germline CDR1 SGHTA, CDR2 FQGNSA. CDR3 length equals 15 residues. Trimming took 7 bases from V and 2 from J; bases not matched to a gene: 8. The CDR3 bases are TGTGCCAGCAACGAACGACAGGGAGCCTACAATGAGCAGTTCTTC. It codes for CASNERQGAYNEQFF. The complete variable domain, with remaining parts taken from reference TRBV7-2 and TRBJ2-1, reads GAGVSQSPSNKVTEKGKDVELRCDPISGHTALYWYRQSLGQGLEFLIYFQGNSAPDKSGLPSDRFSAERTGGSVSTLTIQRTQQEDSAVYLCASNERQGAYNEQFFGPGTRLTVL.

The CDR3 protein is CASSVAGTSARGNTIYF. The CDR3 DNA reads as TGTGCCAGCAGCGTAGCGGGGACGTCAGCTCGGGGAAACACCATATATTTT. The gene calls are TRBV9 and TRBJ1-3; the D gene is possibly TRBD1 (5 bases). Germline assignment: CDR1 SGDLS and CDR2 YYNGEE. V lost 0 bases, J lost 4 bases, and 17 bases lay in between. This CDR3 comprises 17 residues.

This clone was counted a few times. V usage is TRBV27 and J usage is TRBJ2-1; 8 bases map to TRBD1. V shed 7 bases and J 12 bases; nucleotides not matched to a gene: 11. This CDR3 region has 13 residues. CDR1 and CDR2 from the germline V gene are MNHEY and SMNVEV (reference sequence). CDR3 loop: CASTRGQGRSQFF. The CDR3 nucleotides are TGTGCCAGCACCCGCGGACAGGGAAGATCGCAGTTCTTC.

V gene TRBV11-3 combines with J gene TRBJ2-7; a weak D match, TRBD2 (5 bases). CDR3 length equals 12 residues. Trimming pared 4 bases from V and 5 bases from J, leaving 9 bases between. CDR1 and CDR2 (germline): SGHNT, YENEEA. The CDR3 DNA is TGTGCCAGCAGCTATGACGGGGACGAGCAGTACTTC. Protein product: CASSYDGDEQYF.

V is TRBV7-8 and J is TRBJ2-5; 9 nucleotides agree with TRBD1. The CDR3 is 14 amino acids. Germline V lookup: CDR1 SGHVS, CDR2 FQNEAQ. Unmatched junction bases numbered 12, after V lost 11 bases and J lost 5 bases. CDR3 in amino acids: CAGTATGGRETQYF. DNA of the CDR3: TGTGCCGGAACTGCGACAGGGGGGAGGGAGACCCAGTACTTC. Looking up the rest from reference TRBV7-8 and TRBJ2-5 gives the full variable domain: GAGVSQSPRYKVAKRGQDVALRCDPISGHVSLFWYQQALGQGPEFLTYFQNEAQLDKSGLPSDRFFAERPEGSVSTLKIQRTQQEDSAVYLCAGTATGGRETQYFGPGTRLLVL.